Each of the 7 T cell receptor beta chains below was sequenced from the same sample in a study of OX40 agonist ivuxolimab in advanced cancers. The assay was immunoSEQ multiplex PCR, and TCRdb's table has in-frame clones only and misses some. The sample lists some 100,000 clones, approximately 80% occurring once. This specimen consisted of CD4+ or CD8+ T cells sorted from blood, obtained in a trial of the OX40 agonist ivuxolimab. Receptors were obtained from an adult with an advanced solid tumor such as melanoma, head and neck, liver or kidney cancer.

The chain employs TRBV7-9 and TRBJ1-5; D is ambiguous. The CDR3 is 13 residues long. CDR1 is SEHNR, CDR2 FQNEAQ, per germline (reference sequence). V dropped 3 bases and J dropped 1 base, with 4 bases sitting between them. The CDR3: CASSFQSNQPQHF. The CDR3 DNA reads TGTGCCAGCAGCTTCCAAAGCAATCAGCCCCAGCATTTT.

The V call is TRBV5-6, the J call TRBJ1-1; D is ambiguous. The CDR3 totals 11 residues. Trimming shortened V by 0 bases and J by 8 bases, and 5 bases separated the two germline ends. Per germline, CDR1 SGHDT and CDR2 YYEEEE. The CDR3 DNA reads as TGTGCCAGCAGCTTGGCCAGAGAAGCTTTCTTT. Translated: CASSLAREAFF.

V usage is TRBV7-2 and J usage is TRBJ1-2, with D uncertain. The germline CDR1 and CDR2 sequences are SGHTA and FQGNSA. The V end lost 2 bases, the J end lost 8 bases, and 9 bases lay between the germline ends. This CDR3 has 12 residues. In nucleotides, the CDR3 is TGTGCCAGCAGCTTACTTGGTAGGGGCTACACCTTC. Translating it yields CASSLLGRGYTF.

The genes are TRBV7-9 and TRBJ1-2; D uncertain. Germline CDR1 and CDR2: SEHNR and FQNEAQ (reference sequence). Trimming removed 5 bases from V and 8 bases from J, with 12 bases in between. The CDR3 covers 12 residues. The CDR3: CASSLEKNGYTF. CDR3 nucleotide sequence: TGTGCCAGCAGCCTCGAAAAGAACGGCTACACCTTC.

The rearrangement joins TRBV18 to TRBJ2-7; 9 bases line up with TRBD1. The CDR3 consists of 15 residues. The trim removed 6 bases at V and 2 bases at J, leaving 8 bases unmatched. Germline CDR1 is KGHSH and CDR2 is LQKENI. CDR3 sequence: CASSHRDRVTYEQYF. The CDR3 coding sequence is TGTGCCAGCTCTCACCGGGACAGGGTTACCTACGAGCAGTACTTC. Full variable domain (rest looked up from reference TRBV18 and TRBJ2-7): NAGVMQNPRHLVRRRGQEARLRCSPMKGHSHVYWYRQLPEEGLKFMVYLQKENIIDESGMPKERFSAEFPKEGPSILRIQQVVRGDSAAYFCASSHRDRVTYEQYFGPGTRLTVT.

This chain joins TRBV6-6 and TRBJ2-7; 13 bases map to TRBD2. V lost 6 bases, J lost 5 bases, and 10 bases stayed unmatched. Germline V gives CDR1 MNHNY, CDR2 SVGAGI (reference sequence). The CDR3 has 16 amino acids. The CDR3 loop is CASSSTSGGISNEQYF. The CDR3 DNA reads TGTGCCAGCAGCTCGACTAGCGGGGGGATTAGCAACGAGCAGTACTTC.

This clone was seen only a few times. CDR3 nucleotides: TGCGCCAGCAGCCAAGATGGACAGCTCTCTGGGGCCAACGTCCTGACTTTC. Translation: CASSQDGQLSGANVLTF. The chain couples TRBV4-1 to TRBJ2-6; tentatively, D is TRBD1 (6 bases). This CDR3 contains 17 residues. Trimming left V 0 bases short and J 0 bases short, with 9 bases between. The germline gives CDR1 MGHRA, CDR2 YSYEKL.